A single sample gave rise to the 12 T cell receptor beta chains below, sequenced in a study of blood T cell repertoires in COVID-19. Here immunoSEQ multiplex PCR was the method, and the copy in TCRdb shows in-frame clones only, minus some. The table shows approximately 390,000 clones, with around nine tenths occurring only once. Sequenced: PBMCs or T cells enriched from blood (not recorded which). The origin of the receptors is a woman aged 50 to 60 who had recovered from COVID-19.

This chain joins TRBV7-2 and TRBJ2-7, with D possibly matching TRBD1 (5 bases). This CDR3 contains 13 residues. V was clipped by 3 bases and J by 3 bases, with 9 bases between them. Germline V gene data show CDR1 as SGHTA and CDR2 as FQGNSA. Here the CDR3 DNA reads TGTGCCAGCAGCTTGCAGGGAAACTACGAGCAGTACTTC. It yields the protein CASSLQGNYEQYF.

J is TRBJ2-2 and V is TRBV11-2; TRBD2 matches 8 bases. The CDR3 sequence is 16 residues long. J gave up 6 bases and V 1 base, and 7 bases lay outside the gene matches. Germline loops: CDR1 SGHAT, CDR2 FQNNGV. CDR3 nucleotides: TGTGCCAGCAGCTTAGCCGGCCCCGGGGGGGCCGGGGAGCTGTTTTTT. Protein sequence: CASSLAGPGGAGELFF.

This clone has just one count. This sequence joins TRBV7-9 and TRBJ2-1; TRBD1 matches 9 bases. The ends lost 1 base at V and 6 bases at J; junction bases unmatched: 4. Germline V lookup: CDR1 SEHNR, CDR2 FQNEAQ (reference sequence). The CDR3 has 15 residues. The CDR3 sequence is CASSLGDRESNEQFF. The CDR3 region has the DNA TGTGCCAGCAGCTTAGGGGACAGGGAAAGCAATGAGCAGTTCTTC.

This clone was seen a few times. V and J are TRBV6-5 and TRBJ2-1, with TRBD2 matching over 13 bases. V was clipped by 5 bases and J by 7 bases; unmatched bases: 5. Germline CDR1 is MNHEY and CDR2 is SVGAGI. The CDR3 totals 15 residues. CDR3 in DNA: TGTGCCAGCAGTCCGACTAGCGGGGGGCCAAATGAGCAGTTCTTC. It yields the protein CASSPTSGGPNEQFF.

Regarding this clone: A far larger clone is one base from this, pointing to a likely read error. This rearrangement joins TRBV5-5 to TRBJ2-7; perhaps TRBD1 as D (6 bases). V was cut by 3 bases and J by 4 bases, with 8 bases left in between. This CDR3 contains 12 residues. Germline assignment: CDR1 SGHKS and CDR2 YYEKEE (reference sequence). CDR3 region: CASSSTGYEQYF. CDR3 nucleotides: TGTGCCAGCAGCTCTACAGGGTACGAGCAGTACTTC.

V usage is TRBV7-2 and J usage is TRBJ1-1; 7 bases fit TRBD1. Trimming removed 2 bases from V and 0 bases from J; junction bases left unmatched: 9. CDR3 length equals 17 residues. Germline values: CDR1 SGHTA, CDR2 FQGNSA. This CDR3 reads CASSLIGGGNVNTEAFF. The DNA of the CDR3 is TGTGCCAGCAGCTTAATCGGAGGGGGCAATGTGAACACTGAAGCTTTCTTT.

V and J are TRBV7-9 and TRBJ1-6; the D is unclear. The V and J ends lost 5 bases and 6 bases respectively, with 17 bases between them. Germline V gene lookup returns CDR1 SEHNR and CDR2 FQNEAQ (reference sequence). The CDR3 totals 16 residues. CDR3 loop: CASSLGGSSGNSPLHF. In nucleotides, the CDR3 is TGTGCCAGCAGCCTCGGAGGGTCGTCCGGTAATTCACCCCTCCACTTT.

This chain connects TRBV4-3 to TRBJ2-3; possibly TRBD2 for D (6 bases). V was clipped by 2 bases and J by 1 base, with 13 bases between them. Germline V gene sequence: CDR1 LGHNA, CDR2 YSLEER. The CDR3 extends over 16 amino acids. CDR3: CASSQTLGGGTDTQYF. The CDR3 DNA follows: TGCGCCAGCAGCCAAACCCTAGGCGGGGGCACAGATACGCAGTATTTT.

The chain combines TRBV29-1 with TRBJ2-1, with TRBD1 as a possible D gene (5 bases). Trimming cost V 8 bases and J 8 bases, with 22 bases left between them. Germline V gene sequence: CDR1 SQVTM, CDR2 ANQGSEA. This CDR3 is 14 amino acids long. CDR3 loop: CSSHLAGQAYEQFF. The CDR3 bases are TGCAGCTCCCATCTGGCAGGGCAGGCCTATGAGCAGTTCTTC.

This chain links TRBV30 with TRBJ1-1; D may be TRBD1 (6 bases). Trimming cost V 3 bases and J 7 bases, with 9 bases left between them. The germline CDR1 and CDR2 sequences are GTSNPN and SVGIG (reference sequence). This CDR3 comprises 11 residues. CDR3 sequence (DNA): TGTGCCTGGAGCTTAGGGGGTGAAGCTTTCTTT. This translates into CAWSLGGEAFF.

This chain links TRBV28 with TRBJ2-2, with D perhaps TRBD1 (5 bases). Germline CDR1 and CDR2: MDHEN and SYDVKM. V was shortened by 6 bases and J by 9 bases, with 17 bases between the two germline ends. CDR3 size: 14 residues. The CDR3 DNA sequence: TGTGCCAGCAGCCCCCTGGGGCTGGGCAGGGAGCTGTTTTTT. This gives the protein CASSPLGLGRELFF.

This rearrangement joins TRBV9 to TRBJ2-1, with 10 positions matching TRBD1. This CDR3 comprises 16 residues. The V gene's germline CDR1 is SGDLS and CDR2 YYNGEE. V dropped 5 bases and J dropped 7; count of bases not matched to a gene: 12. As DNA, the CDR3 is TGTGCCAGCAGTTATTTTGGGACAGGGGCAGGAAATGAGCAGTTCTTC. Translation gives CASSYFGTGAGNEQFF.